This T cell receptor beta chain was identified in a study of T cells after yellow fever vaccination. Looked up from germline, CDR1 is DFQATT and CDR2 is SNEGSKA (reference sequence). Trimming took off 2 bases at V and 3 bases at J, with 17 bases between the two ends. This CDR3 region has 16 residues. MiXCR, applied by TCRdb to the 5' RACE reads, yields one record per CDR3 protein. The table includes 42,000 or so distinct CDR3 sequences, almost 7% detected once. This clonotype appeared many times. The rearrangement uses TRBV20-1 and TRBJ2-1; D is unclear. The clonotype was recovered from a man aged 25-40 years who received the YFV17D yellow fever vaccine. The material was CD8+ T cells not binding an NS4B(214-222) dextramer, sorted from PBMCs, obtained 45 days after the yellow fever booster vaccination. Here the CDR3 reads CSARPKSQYYYNEQFF. DNA for the CDR3: TGCAGTGCTAGACCCAAGTCGCAATACTACTACAATGAGCAGTTCTTC.